One sample yielded the 17 T cell receptor beta chains listed below, sequenced in a study of blood T cell repertoires in COVID-19. Using immunoSEQ multiplex PCR, the repertoire was profiled, and TCRdb retains in-frame clones only, with some absent. The sample gives 300,000 or so clones, around 90% of which show up once; 1% is in the top ten. Material for sequencing was peripheral blood. All receptors come from a man aged 50-59 years with active or convalescent COVID-19.

This clone was counted once. The rearrangement uses TRBV7-8 and TRBJ2-6; D is ambiguous. Between the trimmed V and J ends, which lost 5 bases and 3 bases, there was a span of 5 bases. The germline V gene encodes CDR1 SGHVS and CDR2 FQNEAQ. CDR3 length: 13 amino acids. As DNA, the CDR3 is TGTGCCAGCAGCCATAGTGGGGCCAACGTCCTGACTTTC. Translating it yields CASSHSGANVLTF.

The CDR3 sequence: CASSTDRGRAKNIQYF. The CDR3 DNA sequence: TGTGCCAGTAGTACAGACAGGGGGCGAGCCAAAAACATTCAGTACTTC. This chain links TRBV19 with TRBJ2-4; 10 positions match TRBD1. The CDR3 runs 16 residues. Looked up from germline, CDR1 is LNHDA and CDR2 is SQIVND (reference sequence). V trimming: 4 bases; J trimming: 0 bases; junction bases outside the gene matches: 3.

V is TRBV7-2 and J is TRBJ2-1, with a weak D call TRBD2 (6 bases). The length of the CDR3 is 14 residues. Germline V gene sequence: CDR1 SGHTA, CDR2 FQGNSA. V was clipped by 4 bases and J by 4 bases, with 11 bases between them. In DNA form, the CDR3 reads TGTGCCAGCAGCTCGCTAGCGCCGTACAATGAGCAGTTCTTC. Its translation is CASSSLAPYNEQFF. The entire variable domain, with the rest obtained from reference TRBV7-2 and TRBJ2-1, is as follows: GAGVSQSPSNKVTEKGKDVELRCDPISGHTALYWYRQSLGQGLEFLIYFQGNSAPDKSGLPSDRFSAERTGGSVSTLTIQRTQQEDSAVYLCASSSLAPYNEQFFGPGTRLTVL.

The V and J genes are TRBV19 and TRBJ2-7, with TRBD1 matching over 7 bases. The V gene's germline CDR1 is LNHDA and CDR2 SQIVND (reference sequence). The CDR3 spans 15 residues. V dropped 6 bases and J dropped 2; count of bases not matched to a gene: 10. CDR3 amino acids: CASRNQGEETYEQYF. Here the CDR3 DNA reads TGTGCCAGTAGAAATCAGGGGGAAGAGACCTACGAGCAGTACTTC. Using reference TRBV19 and TRBJ2-7 for the parts outside the CDR3, the full variable domain is DGGITQSPKYLFRKEGQNVTLSCEQNLNHDAMYWYRQDPGQGLRLIYYSQIVNDFQKGDIAEGYSVSREKKESFPLTVTSAQKNPTAFYLCASRNQGEETYEQYFGPGTRLTVT.

The chain recombines TRBV10-3 with TRBJ1-4; possibly TRBD1 for D (6 bases). V was cut by 0 bases and J by 8 bases, with 16 bases left in between. Germline assignment: CDR1 ENHRY and CDR2 SYGVKD. The CDR3 length is 16 residues. CDR3 sequence (DNA): TGTGCCATCAGTGAGTCACTACAGGGTAATGGCGAAAAACTGTTTTTT. Translating it yields CAISESLQGNGEKLFF.

The chain joins TRBV27 to TRBJ2-7; D ambiguous. This CDR3 has 13 amino acids. Trimming stripped 4 bases from V and 1 base from J, with 8 bases between. Germline V gene sequence: CDR1 MNHEY, CDR2 SMNVEV (reference sequence). CDR3 nucleotide sequence: TGTGCCAGCAGTTCCGGTTTGTCCTACGAGCAGTACTTC. This encodes CASSSGLSYEQYF.

The chain links TRBV15 to TRBJ1-1; a possible D gene is TRBD1 (6 bases). Germline V gene sequence: CDR1 LNHNV, CDR2 YYDKDF (reference sequence). The CDR3 consists of 14 residues. Deletions cut 7 bases from V and 2 bases from J, with 14 bases between. The CDR3 nucleotides are TGTGCCACCAACAAAGGGGGGGTCAACACTGAAGCTTTCTTT. Its protein product is CATNKGGVNTEAFF. Full variable domain (rest looked up from reference TRBV15 and TRBJ1-1): DAMVIQNPRYQVTQFGKPVTLSCSQTLNHNVMYWYQQKSSQAPKLLFHYYDKDFNNEADTPDNFQSRRPNTSFCFLDIRSPGLGDTAMYLCATNKGGVNTEAFFGQGTRLTVV.

With regard to this clone: Germline and junction disagree at one end, which may indicate a read error. The rearrangement links TRBV2 to TRBJ2-7; 9 nucleotides agree with TRBD1. CDR3 length: 13 amino acids. Germline lookup yields CDR1 SNHLY and CDR2 FYNNEI. As DNA, the CDR3 is TGTGCCAGCACAGACCGGGACAGGGCAAGCGGCCACTTC. It encodes CASTDRDRASGHF.

V is TRBV18 and J is TRBJ2-7; TRBD1 might be the D (5 bases). V shed 5 bases and J shed 1 base, with 9 bases lying between them. The CDR3 sequence is 13 residues long. CDR1 is KGHSH and CDR2 is LQKENI in the germline V gene. CDR3 residues: CASSFPGSYEQYF. The CDR3 nucleotides read TGTGCCAGCTCATTTCCAGGGTCCTACGAGCAGTACTTC.

V usage is TRBV6-5 and J usage is TRBJ1-2; possible D gene TRBD1, 6 bases. Germline V lookup: CDR1 MNHEY, CDR2 SVGAGI. Trimming shortened V by 8 bases and J by 4 bases, and 17 bases separated the two germline ends. This CDR3 is built from 14 residues. In nucleotides, the CDR3 is TGTGCCAGCGGATCACAGGGATATGGCTATGGCTACACCTTC. It is translated as CASGSQGYGYGYTF.

The chain has TRBV7-2 and TRBJ1-6; TRBD1 might be the D (6 bases). Trimming cost V 5 bases and J 2 bases, with 13 bases left between them. CDR3 length: 16 amino acids. Germline lookup yields CDR1 SGHTA and CDR2 FQGNSA. CDR3 DNA: TGTGCCAGCAGCACCTACAGGGACCCCTATAATTCACCCCTCCACTTT. This codes for CASSTYRDPYNSPLHF.

The gene calls are TRBV18 and TRBJ1-1; 7 bases map to TRBD1. After removal of 5 bases from V and 0 bases from J, the junction contained 3 bases not matched to a gene. CDR1 is KGHSH and CDR2 is LQKENI in the germline V gene. The CDR3 contains 14 residues. CDR3 amino acids: CASSGGQLNTEAFF. The CDR3, as DNA: TGTGCCAGCTCAGGGGGACAGCTGAACACTGAAGCTTTCTTT.

V and J are TRBV19 and TRBJ1-2; unclear D gene. Per germline, CDR1 LNHDA and CDR2 SQIVND (reference sequence). Trimming removed 0 bases at V and 8 bases at J, with 10 bases between. The CDR3 loop spans 13 amino acids. Written as DNA, the CDR3 is TGTGCCAGTAGTATAGATGGAGGGTACGGCTACACCTTC. Translation gives CASSIDGGYGYTF.

V gene TRBV27 combines with J gene TRBJ1-2, with D possibly being TRBD1 (5 bases). V was trimmed by 6 bases and J by 7 bases, leaving 21 bases between them. Germline assignment: CDR1 MNHEY and CDR2 SMNVEV (reference sequence). The CDR3 length is 15 residues. The CDR3 reads CASRRSFSDGGGYTF. CDR3 DNA: TGTGCCAGCAGGAGGTCGTTCTCCGACGGGGGTGGCTACACCTTC.

The chain joins TRBV2 to TRBJ2-7; 7 bases align to TRBD2. After removal of 7 bases from V and 0 bases from J, the junction contained 3 bases not matched to a gene. Germline V CDR1 and CDR2: SNHLY, FYNNEI. CDR3 size: 13 residues. The CDR3 bases are TGTGCCAGCACCACGGGGGGCTCCTACGAGCAGTACTTC. Amino acids: CASTTGGSYEQYF. The full variable domain, in which reference TRBV2 and TRBJ2-7 provide the parts outside the CDR3, is EPEVTQTPSHQVTQMGQEVILRCVPISNHLYFYWYRQILGQKVEFLVSFYNNEISEKSEIFDDQFSVERPDGSNFTLKIRSTKLEDSAMYFCASTTGGSYEQYFGPGTRLTVT.

The chain links TRBV7-2 to TRBJ1-3; D ambiguous. CDR1 is SGHTA and CDR2 is FQGNSA in the germline V gene. The CDR3 covers 14 residues. V gave up 3 bases and J gave up 2 bases, with 8 bases separating them. CDR3 region: CASSFGSPGNTIYF. Here the CDR3 DNA reads TGTGCCAGCAGCTTTGGCAGTCCTGGAAACACCATATATTTT.

The gene calls are TRBV7-9 and TRBJ1-2; 7 bases line up with TRBD1. Losses at the gene ends were 5 bases for V and 2 bases for J; bases not matched to a gene: 5. Per germline, CDR1 SEHNR and CDR2 FQNEAQ (reference sequence). This CDR3 has 14 residues. The CDR3 bases are TGTGCCAGCAGCCAAACGACAGGGAACTATGGCTACACCTTC. This codes for CASSQTTGNYGYTF.